One sample yielded the 10 T cell receptor beta chains listed below, sequenced in a study of OX40 agonist ivuxolimab in advanced cancers. Some clones are missing from TCRdb's copy, which holds only in-frame ones; the method was immunoSEQ multiplex PCR. The sample includes 77,000 or so clones, 85% to 90% of them seen just once. Specimen: CD4+ or CD8+ T cells sorted from blood, collected in a trial of the OX40 agonist ivuxolimab. These receptors all come from an adult with an advanced solid tumor such as melanoma, head and neck, liver or kidney cancer.

This chain connects TRBV5-6 to TRBJ2-7, with 10 bases matching TRBD2. The length of the CDR3 is 15 residues. V trimming: 2 bases; J trimming: 3 bases; junction bases outside the gene matches: 5. Germline assignment: CDR1 SGHDT and CDR2 YYEEEE. CDR3 sequence: CASSLRPSGSYEQYF. CDR3 DNA sequence: TGTGCCAGCAGCTTACGCCCTAGCGGGAGCTACGAGCAGTACTTC.

This clone has just a few counts. CDR3 residues: CASSQLLAGDHNEQFF. The CDR3, as DNA: TGCGCCAGCAGTCAGCTACTAGCGGGGGACCACAATGAGCAGTTCTTC. This chain uses TRBV23-1 with TRBJ2-1; TRBD2 matches at 11 bases. TRBV23-1 is flagged as an ORF with uncertain function. V shed 3 bases, J shed 5 bases, and the junction held 6 bases outside the gene matches. This CDR3 is 16 amino acids long.

The chain combines TRBV6-1 with TRBJ1-5; 9 nucleotides agree with TRBD1. The CDR3 spans 15 residues. V lost 7 bases, J lost 3 bases, and 7 bases stayed unmatched. Germline-derived CDR1 and CDR2 are MNHNS and SASEGT. The CDR3 DNA follows: TGTGCCAGCATGGGGGACAGGGTACTCAATCAGCCCCAGCATTTT. Its protein is CASMGDRVLNQPQHF.

The chain links TRBV18 to TRBJ2-2; 8 positions agree with TRBD1. V gave up 1 base and J gave up 3 bases; unmatched junction bases: 4. Germline-derived CDR1 and CDR2 are KGHSH and LQKENI. The CDR3 contains 16 residues. The CDR3 region has the DNA TGTGCCAGCTCACCACGGGCAGGGGGCGACACCGGGGAGCTGTTTTTT. This translates into CASSPRAGGDTGELFF.

Only one count was recorded for this clone. The CDR3, as DNA: TGTGCCAGTAGTATCAGGGGGCGCGAGCGGGAGACCCAGTACTTC. Translation: CASSIRGRERETQYF. This chain uses TRBV19 with TRBJ2-5; 8 bases align to TRBD1. V lost 3 bases, J lost 5 bases, and 8 bases stayed unmatched. The CDR3 contains 15 residues. From germline, CDR1 is LNHDA and CDR2 SQIVND (reference sequence).

V usage is TRBV9 and J usage is TRBJ1-3; D is perhaps TRBD1 (5 bases). Trimming took off 3 bases at V and 4 bases at J, with 17 bases between the two ends. Germline V gene sequence: CDR1 SGDLS, CDR2 YYNGEE. The CDR3 has 16 amino acids. CDR3 in DNA: TGTGCCAGCAGCGGCCTGCCGGGGGGAGCAGGAAACACCATATATTTT. Amino acid sequence: CASSGLPGGAGNTIYF.

Here the CDR3 reads CASSETDQPQHF. The CDR3 DNA follows: TGTGCCAGCAGTGAGACGGACCAGCCCCAGCATTTT. This chain links TRBV2 with TRBJ1-5; D remains unclear. CDR3 length equals 12 residues. V was cut by 3 bases and J by 7 bases, with 7 bases left in between. Germline V lookup: CDR1 SNHLY, CDR2 FYNNEI. Looking up the rest from reference TRBV2 and TRBJ1-5 gives the full variable domain: EPEVTQTPSHQVTQMGQEVILRCVPISNHLYFYWYRQILGQKVEFLVSFYNNEISEKSEIFDDQFSVERPDGSNFTLKIRSTKLEDSAMYFCASSETDQPQHFGDGTRLSIL.

The V call is TRBV5-1, the J call TRBJ2-5, with 9 bases that match TRBD1. This CDR3 is 14 amino acids long. The V gene end was trimmed by 4 bases and the J gene end by 5 bases; junction bases not matched to a gene: 6. CDR1 SGHRS and CDR2 YFSETQ come from the germline V gene. The CDR3 is CASSRQGGLETQYF. CDR3 in DNA: TGCGCCAGCAGCCGACAGGGGGGGTTGGAGACCCAGTACTTC.

The chain couples TRBV7-9 to TRBJ2-7; 11 nucleotides align to TRBD1. The V gene's germline CDR1 is SEHNR and CDR2 FQNEAQ (reference sequence). The CDR3 sequence is 13 residues long. V shed 5 bases and J 5 bases; nucleotides not matched to a gene: 2. CDR3 residues: CASSRTGGNEQYF. For the CDR3, the DNA is TGTGCCAGCAGCAGGACAGGGGGCAACGAGCAGTACTTC.

The chain couples TRBV2 to TRBJ2-1; D is tentatively TRBD1 or TRBD2 (6 bases each). The CDR3 has 15 amino acids. Germline V gene sequence: CDR1 SNHLY, CDR2 FYNNEI. V shed 8 bases and J shed 2 bases, with 16 bases lying between them. In DNA form, the CDR3 reads TGTGCCAGCCGGCCGGAGGGGGGTCCCTACAATGAGCAGTTCTTC. Translating gives CASRPEGGPYNEQFF.